A selection of T cell receptor beta chains follows, all from one sample in a study of blood T cell repertoires in COVID-19. Clones were read by immunoSEQ multiplex PCR, and TCRdb kept only the in-frame ones, dropping some. The repertoire includes about 190,000 clones, about 88% of them detected once, and around 24% sits in the top ten. Sequencing was done on a sample of PBMCs or T cells enriched from blood (not recorded which). These receptors were obtained from a middle-aged woman in a cohort exposed to, infected with or recovered from COVID-19 (not recorded which). Each CDR3 is given with its conserved first and last residue. D genes are given only for firm matches. Expanded clones are given a class, and other clones once, few, many or no size at all.

clone_size	v_call	j_call	d_call	cdr3_aa	cdr3_nt
NA	TRBV11-2	TRBJ1-2	NA	CASSLEYGSNYGYTF	TGTGCCAGCAGCTTAGAGTACGGGAGCAACTATGGCTACACCTTC
once	TRBV19	TRBJ2-7	TRBD1	CASSNLGGQGFDEQYF	TGTGCCAGTAGTAACCTAGGGGGACAGGGGTTTGACGAGCAGTACTTC
NA	TRBV11-2	TRBJ2-7	TRBD1	CASSPGQTYEQYF	TGTGCCAGCAGCCCGGGACAGACCTACGAGCAGTACTTC
NA	TRBV21-1	TRBJ2-3	NA	CASSNSVGGPGSSTDTQYF	TGTGCCAGCAGCAATAGTGTGGGCGGGCCTGGGTCTAGCACAGATACGCAGTATTTT
NA	TRBV7-9	TRBJ2-1	TRBD2	CAGRTSGGRSSYNEQFF	TGTGCCGGCAGGACTAGCGGGGGTCGCAGCTCCTACAATGAGCAGTTCTTC
NA	TRBV11-2	TRBJ2-7	NA	CASSLESGVQYEQYF	TGTGCCAGCAGCTTAGAGTCAGGGGTGCAATACGAGCAGTACTTC
NA	TRBV6-1	TRBJ2-3	TRBD2	CASSEFTIPTAGTTDTQYF	TGTGCCAGCAGTGAATTCACGATCCCCACAGCGGGGACCACAGATACGCAGTATTTT
NA	TRBV7-9	TRBJ1-1	NA	CASSPPDSPNTEAFF	TGTGCCAGCAGCCCCCCAGACAGCCCGAACACTGAAGCTTTCTTT
NA	TRBV7-2	TRBJ2-3	TRBD2	CASSSRGTSGTDTQYF	TGTGCCAGCAGCTCTCGCGGGACTAGCGGGACAGATACGCAGTATTTT
few	TRBV7-8	TRBJ1-2	NA	CASSLGRGDYGYTF	TGTGCCAGCAGCTTAGGCAGGGGAGACTATGGCTACACCTTC
NA	TRBV3-1/TRBV3-2	TRBJ1-2	NA	CASSFRDGYTF	TGTGCCAGCAGCTTCAGGGATGGCTACACCTTC
once	TRBV5-1	TRBJ2-2	TRBD1	CASSDRGLNTGELFF	TGCGCCAGCAGCGACAGGGGACTGAACACCGGGGAGCTGTTTTTT
few	TRBV27	TRBJ2-7	NA	CASSSGEFDEQYF	TGTGCCAGCAGTTCAGGGGAATTCGACGAGCAGTACTTC
once	TRBV4-1	TRBJ1-6	TRBD1	CASSHRTGDNSPLHF	TGCGCCAGCAGCCACCGGACAGGGGACAATTCACCCCTCCACTTT
once	TRBV27	TRBJ2-2	NA	CASSLSGNTGELFF	TGTGCCAGCAGTTTGTCAGGGAACACCGGGGAGCTGTTTTTT
NA	TRBV2	TRBJ1-1	NA	CASRGDYTEAFF	TGTGCCAGCCGGGGGGACTACACTGAAGCTTTCTTT
NA	TRBV27	TRBJ1-2	TRBD1	CASSALQGYYGYTF	TGTGCCAGCAGTGCGTTACAGGGGTACTATGGCTACACCTTC